This T cell receptor beta chain was retrieved from a study of blood T cell repertoires in COVID-19. Study details: The United States, Italy and Spain were the sources of the acute and convalescent COVID-19 samples. T cells, B-cell-depleted T cells, or PBMCs supplied cDNA or gDNA.

Original handling: How many nucleated cells were present was estimated from reference gene primer amplification. The data were produced by immunoSEQ multiplex PCR, yet TCRdb's version contains in-frame clones alone and is incomplete. The V and J calls and clone size were taken over from that table, and D and trimming were inferred from the DNA. The sample lists about 74,000 clones; 80% were seen once. Germline CDR1 and CDR2: MDHEN and SYDVKM. The trim removed 6 bases at V and 5 bases at J, leaving 13 bases unmatched. CDR3 length equals 17 residues. This clonotype originated in a human donor in a cohort sampled during active COVID-19. The rearrangement joins TRBV28 to TRBJ2-3, with 11 bases that match TRBD2. Material: peripheral blood. CDR3 coding DNA: TGTGCCAGCAGGGAGAGACTAGCGGGAAGTCTAGGAGATACGCAGTATTTT. It is translated as CASRERLAGSLGDTQYF.